One and the same sample provided the 12 T cell receptor beta chains below, sequenced in a study of T cell responses to AZD1222 COVID-19 vaccine (dated by TCRdb to the early 2020s). Library method: the immunoSEQ multiplex PCR assay. This is the immuneACCESS table as TCRdb keeps it, with only in-frame sequences that have V and J called. A part of the clones is gone; compared with another copy, unresolved V genes explain less than half, and the rest is unexplained. The sample table holds around 190,000 clones, of which around 90% were seen once. The ten largest make up approximately 0.5% of the sample. Taken with the paper, the label for time point translates to: baseline before first vaccination. The specimen comprised peripheral blood, sampled on day 0 of AZD1222 vaccination. All receptors derive from an adult in good health.

V is TRBV5-1 and J is TRBJ1-4; D gene ambiguous. Trimming took 7 bases from V and 0 from J, leaving 13 bases between them. CDR3 length: 15 residues. Germline CDR1 and CDR2: SGHRS and YFSETQ. CDR3 loop: CASHTDGSTNEKLFF. In DNA, the CDR3 is TGCGCCAGCCATACTGACGGATCAACTAATGAAAAACTGTTTTTT.

The rearrangement uses TRBV25-1 and TRBJ2-7, with D possibly being TRBD1 (5 bases). V was pared by 2 bases and J by 3 bases, with 5 bases between. The CDR3 extends over 12 amino acids. The V gene's germline CDR1 is MGHDK and CDR2 SYGVNS. CDR3 in DNA: TGTGCCAGCAGTGAACAGGGCTACGAGCAGTACTTC. Residues: CASSEQGYEQYF.

The genes are TRBV9 and TRBJ2-5; possible D gene TRBD1, 5 bases. Between the trimmed V and J ends, which lost 3 bases and 5 bases, there was a span of 11 bases. Germline V CDR1 and CDR2: SGDLS, YYNGEE. The CDR3 runs 13 residues. The chain's CDR3 is CASSAQGGETQYF. CDR3 nucleotides: TGTGCCAGCAGCGCTCAGGGTGGCGAGACCCAGTACTTC.

This chain uses TRBV28 with TRBJ1-1, with D tentatively TRBD1 (5 bases). CDR1 and CDR2 (germline): MDHEN, SYDVKM. The germline V and J ends were trimmed by 8 bases and 4 bases, with 8 bases remaining between them. CDR3 length equals 11 residues. The CDR3 here is CASGGSTEAFF. The CDR3 coding sequence is TGTGCCAGCGGGGGAAGCACTGAAGCTTTCTTT.

The chain's CDR3 is CASSSQDGKNIQYF. CDR3 nucleotide sequence: TGTGCCAGCAGTTCCCAGGATGGGAAAAACATTCAGTACTTC. The chain is built from TRBV27 and TRBJ2-4, with D unresolved. The CDR3 sequence is 14 residues long. Trimming cost V 4 bases and J 4 bases, with 11 bases left between them. Germline V gene data show CDR1 as MNHEY and CDR2 as SMNVEV (reference sequence).

The chain combines TRBV27 with TRBJ1-5; TRBD1 aligns across 7 bases. The V gene's germline CDR1 is MNHEY and CDR2 SMNVEV (reference sequence). Trimming at V came to 6 bases and at J to 0 bases, leaving 14 bases not matched to a gene. The CDR3 covers 18 residues. Here the CDR3 reads CASSSRGDRPYSNQPQHF. The DNA of the CDR3 is TGTGCCAGCAGCTCGAGGGGGGACAGACCTTATAGCAATCAGCCCCAGCATTTT.

V usage is TRBV7-8 and J usage is TRBJ1-5; D remains unclear. The CDR3 has 16 amino acids. Trimming removed 0 bases at V and 0 bases at J, with 9 bases between. Germline V gene lookup returns CDR1 SGHVS and CDR2 FQNEAQ. CDR3 loop: CASSLALGDSNQPQHF. The DNA of the CDR3 is TGTGCCAGCAGCTTAGCCCTCGGGGATAGCAATCAGCCCCAGCATTTT.

The chain has TRBV7-8 and TRBJ1-4; D might be TRBD1 (5 bases). This CDR3 has 13 residues. The germline V gene has CDR1 SGHVS and CDR2 FQNEAQ. V was shortened by 5 bases and J by 8 bases, with 12 bases between the two germline ends. The DNA of the CDR3 is TGTGCCAGCAGCCAGGGAGTGAGAGAAAAACTGTTTTTT. It codes for CASSQGVREKLFF. The entire variable domain, with the rest obtained from reference TRBV7-8 and TRBJ1-4, is as follows: GAGVSQSPRYKVAKRGQDVALRCDPISGHVSLFWYQQALGQGPEFLTYFQNEAQLDKSGLPSDRFFAERPEGSVSTLKIQRTQQEDSAVYLCASSQGVREKLFFGSGTQLSVL.

The chain recombines TRBV6-2 or TRBV6-3 with TRBJ1-5; D unclear. Trimming removed 4 bases from V and 6 bases from J, with 7 bases in between. CDR3 length: 12 residues. CDR1 and CDR2 (germline): MNHEY, SVGEGT. The CDR3 sequence: CASSSDTQPQHF. The CDR3 nucleotides read TGTGCCAGCAGTTCCGACACTCAGCCCCAGCATTTT.

J is TRBJ1-5 and V is TRBV24-1; no clear D. V was cut by 9 bases and J by 1 base, with 9 bases left in between. The CDR3 runs 13 residues. Germline assignment: CDR1 KGHDR and CDR2 SFDVKD. In DNA, the CDR3 is TGTGCCACCGATAGAGGAAGCAATCAGCCCCAGCATTTT. Its protein is CATDRGSNQPQHF.

The chain has TRBV18 and TRBJ1-2; TRBD1 agrees at 8 bases. V was pared by 6 bases and J by 6 bases, with 15 bases of the junction left unmatched. This CDR3 comprises 16 residues. The germline V gene has CDR1 KGHSH and CDR2 LQKENI. The DNA for the CDR3 is TGTGCCAGCTCCCTGGACAGGGCCTCTGCTTTCGATGGCTACACCTTC. Translating gives CASSLDRASAFDGYTF.

The V gene is TRBV30, the J gene TRBJ2-7, with TRBD2 identical over 10 bases. V shed 7 bases and J 4 bases; nucleotides not matched to a gene: 4. The CDR3 is 12 residues long. Germline loops: CDR1 GTSNPN, CDR2 SVGIG (reference sequence). CDR3 region: CALSSGGYEQYF. The CDR3 region has the DNA TGTGCCTTGTCTAGCGGGGGTTACGAGCAGTACTTC.